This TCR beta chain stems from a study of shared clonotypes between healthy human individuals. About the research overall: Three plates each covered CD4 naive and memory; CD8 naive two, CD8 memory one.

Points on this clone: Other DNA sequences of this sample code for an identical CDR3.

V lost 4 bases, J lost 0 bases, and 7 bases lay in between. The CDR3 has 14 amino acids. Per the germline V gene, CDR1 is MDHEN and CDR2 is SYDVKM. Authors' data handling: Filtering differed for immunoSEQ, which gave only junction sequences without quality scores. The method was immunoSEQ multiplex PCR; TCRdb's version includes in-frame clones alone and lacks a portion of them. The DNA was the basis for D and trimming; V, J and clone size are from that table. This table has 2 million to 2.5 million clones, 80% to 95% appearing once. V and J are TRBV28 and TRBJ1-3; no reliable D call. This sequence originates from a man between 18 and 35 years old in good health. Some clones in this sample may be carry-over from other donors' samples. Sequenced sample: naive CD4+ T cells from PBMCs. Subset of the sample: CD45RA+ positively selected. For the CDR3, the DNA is TGTGCCAGCAGTTCTCCTATCTCTGGAAACACCATATATTTT. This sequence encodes CASSSPISGNTIYF. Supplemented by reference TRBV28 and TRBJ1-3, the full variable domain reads DVKVTQSSRYLVKRTGEKVFLECVQDMDHENMFWYRQDPGLGLRLIYFSYDVKMKEKGDIPEGYSVSREKKERFSLILESASTNQTSMYLCASSSPISGNTIYFGEGSWLTVV.